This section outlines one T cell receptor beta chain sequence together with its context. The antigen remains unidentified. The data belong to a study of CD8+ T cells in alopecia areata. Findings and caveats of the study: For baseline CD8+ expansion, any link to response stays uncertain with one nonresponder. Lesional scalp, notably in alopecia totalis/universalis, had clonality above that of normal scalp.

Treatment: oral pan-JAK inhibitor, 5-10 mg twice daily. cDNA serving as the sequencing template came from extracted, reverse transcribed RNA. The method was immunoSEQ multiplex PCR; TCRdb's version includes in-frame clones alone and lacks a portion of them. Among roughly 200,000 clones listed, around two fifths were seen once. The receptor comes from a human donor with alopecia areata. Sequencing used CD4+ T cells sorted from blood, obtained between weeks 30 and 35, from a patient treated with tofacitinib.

In DNA, the CDR3 is TGTGCCAGCAGTGAACGGGGCTCGGCGGGTACCATATATTTT. Translation gives CASSERGSAGTIYF. This chain uses TRBV2 with TRBJ1-3; tentatively, D is TRBD1 (5 bases). V lost 2 bases and J 10 bases, leaving 15 bases between the germline ends. Germline assignment: CDR1 SNHLY and CDR2 FYNNEI. The length of the CDR3 is 14 residues. Supplemented by reference TRBV2 and TRBJ1-3, the full variable domain reads EPEVTQTPSHQVTQMGQEVILRCVPISNHLYFYWYRQILGQKVEFLVSFYNNEISEKSEIFDDQFSVERPDGSNFTLKIRSTKLEDSAMYFCASSERGSAGTIYFGEGSWLTVV.